The TCR beta chain described here comes from a study of PD-L1 blockade in urothelial cancer. Study at large: Researchers looked at the blood 3 weeks (second dose) and 6 weeks after treatment began. Blood yielded a median of 141,255 T cells per sample.

This clone occurred once. CDR3 size: 13 residues. Germline V gene sequence: CDR1 SGDLS, CDR2 YYNGEE. Trimming stripped 10 bases from V and 1 base from J, with 15 bases between. TCRdb's table, derived via immunoSEQ multiplex PCR, lists solely in-frame clones and lacks some. The sample carries approximately 20,000 clones, around nine tenths recorded once. Time point denoted: peripheral blood 6 weeks after treatment start. The specimen was PBMCs, collected around atezolizumab (anti-PD-L1) treatment. V usage is TRBV9 and J usage is TRBJ2-7; D is unclear. This clonotype was obtained from a woman aged 60 to 75 with urothelial cancer. The CDR3 DNA follows: TGTGCCGGAGAACTGACTTCGTCCTACGAGCAGTACTTC. Translated, it gives CAGELTSSYEQYF. The full variable domain, with the rest looked up from reference TRBV9 and TRBJ2-7, is DSGVTQTPKHLITATGQRVTLRCSPRSGDLSVYWYQQSLDQGLQFLIQYYNGEERAKGNILERFSAQQFPDLHSELNLSSLELGDSALYFCAGELTSSYEQYFGPGTRLTVT.